These 4 T cell receptor beta chains share one sample of origin, sequenced in a study of molecular identifiers for immune sequencing clone quantification. Via MiXCR, TCRdb re-called the PCR reads, giving one row per CDR3 protein. The data hold approximately 500,000 distinct CDR3 sequences, with around 23% observed a single time. Sequencing used naive CD8+ T cells from blood, with Jurkat cell RNA spiked in. Subset in this sample: FACS-sorted CD8+CD4-CCR7+CD45RA+ naive T cells. The source of these receptors is a human donor in good health. Some libraries in this study had Jurkat cell RNA spiked in.

The chain recombines TRBV4-3 with TRBJ2-7, with D perhaps being TRBD1 or TRBD2 (6 bases each). The CDR3 loop spans 15 amino acids. The germline V gene has CDR1 LGHNA and CDR2 YSLEER. The V end was cut by 0 bases, the J end by 2 bases, with 11 bases between. Here the CDR3 reads CASSQDWGATYEQYF. CDR3 DNA sequence: TGCGCCAGCAGCCAAGATTGGGGGGCGACCTACGAGCAGTACTTC.

This chain uses TRBV6-6 with TRBJ2-2; 9 bases align to TRBD1. CDR3 length equals 18 residues. Germline trimming cut 6 bases from V and 5 bases from J; bases unmatched to any gene: 16. CDR1 and CDR2 (germline): MNHNY, SVGAGI (reference sequence). CDR3 sequence (DNA): TGTGCCAGCAGGCAAATACCGGGACAGGGAGAAACAACCGGGGAGCTGTTTTTT. Encoded protein: CASRQIPGQGETTGELFF.

With respect to this clonotype: A read error may produce the germline difference seen at one junction end. The rearrangement uses TRBV27 and TRBJ2-3; no clear D. The CDR3 is made up of 16 amino acids. From germline, CDR1 is MNHEY and CDR2 SMNVEV (reference sequence). In nucleotides, the CDR3 is TGTGCCAGCGGGGTGGCAGACCCATCACGCACAGATTCGCAGTATTTT. Protein product: CASGVADPSRTDSQYF.

With regard to this clonotype: Since a much larger clone is just one base distant, this may be a read error. This chain connects TRBV20-1 to TRBJ2-2; D perhaps matches TRBD2 (5 bases). This CDR3 region has 13 residues. The V gene's germline CDR1 is DFQATT and CDR2 SNEGSKA (reference sequence). In nucleotides, the CDR3 is TGCAGTGCTAGAGGGCAGCACACCGGGGAGCCGTTTTTT. Its protein is CSARGQHTGEPFF.